The 6 T cell receptor beta chains below come from one sample, sequenced in a study of T cell responses to AZD1222 COVID-19 vaccine. Measured with immunoSEQ multiplex PCR; TCRdb has only the in-frame clones, and not every one. The sample includes some 80,000 clones, roughly nine tenths of them seen just once. The source material was peripheral blood, sampled on day 0 of AZD1222 vaccination. The receptors were sampled from an adult in good health.

The chain recombines TRBV4-3 with TRBJ2-1; the match to TRBD2 covers 12 bases. CDR3 length: 17 amino acids. J lost 4 bases, V lost 0 bases, and 4 bases had no gene match. Germline loops: CDR1 LGHNA, CDR2 YSLEER. The DNA for the CDR3 is TGCGCCAGCAGCCAAGATTCTAGCGGGAGGGATTACAATGAGCAGTTCTTC. Its translation is CASSQDSSGRDYNEQFF.

The sample holds a few counts of this clone. In DNA, the CDR3 is TGTGCCATCTGGACAGTAACTCAAGAGACCCAGTACTTC. This encodes CAIWTVTQETQYF. The genes are TRBV6-5 and TRBJ2-5; possible D gene TRBD1, 6 bases. This CDR3 is built from 13 residues. Trimming cost V 10 bases and J 2 bases, with 14 bases left between them. CDR1 is MNHEY and CDR2 is SVGAGI in the germline V gene.

The sample holds one count of this clone. The chain carries TRBV29-1 and TRBJ1-6, with TRBD1 matching 11 bases. The germline CDR1 and CDR2 sequences are SQVTM and ANQGSEA. The CDR3 consists of 14 residues. The V and J ends lost 5 bases and 7 bases, in that order; junction bases with no gene match: 4. For the CDR3, the DNA is TGCAGCGTTCGGGACAGGGGGGGAAATTCACCCCTCCACTTT. Its translation: CSVRDRGGNSPLHF.

Regarding this clone: The junction shows a germline mismatch at one end, possibly a read error. V is TRBV7-7 and J is TRBJ2-5, with D possibly TRBD1 on 6 matching bases. The germline CDR1 and CDR2 sequences are SSHAT and FNYEAQ (reference sequence). The CDR3 has 14 residues. DNA of the CDR3: TGTGCTAGCAGCCTCGGACAGTTCTCAGAGACCCAGTACTTC. It yields the protein CASSLGQFSETQYF.

The chain has TRBV19 and TRBJ2-1; D may be TRBD2 (6 bases). V was shortened by 0 bases and J by 2 bases, with 14 bases between the two germline ends. This CDR3 spans 17 amino acids. Germline CDR1 and CDR2: LNHDA and SQIVND (reference sequence). The CDR3 reads CASSIEHSGLTYNEQFF. The CDR3 DNA follows: TGTGCCAGTAGTATAGAACATAGCGGCTTAACCTACAATGAGCAGTTCTTC.

The rearrangement links TRBV5-1 to TRBJ2-1, with 8 bases identical to TRBD2. The CDR3 consists of 18 residues. V lost 4 bases, J lost 0 bases, and 12 bases stayed unmatched. The V gene's germline CDR1 is SGHRS and CDR2 YFSETQ. The CDR3 protein is CASSPGGGGPFSYNEQFF. CDR3 nucleotides: TGCGCCAGCAGCCCGGGTGGCGGGGGGCCTTTCTCCTACAATGAGCAGTTCTTC.